Shown below are 6 T cell receptor beta chains from a single sample sequenced in a study of cytotoxic CD8 clonotypes in ibrutinib-treated CLL. Method: immunoSEQ multiplex PCR; TCRdb's copy keeps in-frame clones and lacks some. The table has about 330,000 clones, around 66% seen once; the top ten hold about 5.9%. The source was PBMCs, collected after 36 months of ibrutinib treatment. All receptors derive from a human donor with chronic lymphocytic leukemia.

The chain links TRBV19 to TRBJ2-3; D ambiguous. The length of the CDR3 is 15 residues. V lost 6 bases and J 4 bases, leaving 17 bases between the germline ends. Looked up from germline, CDR1 is LNHDA and CDR2 is SQIVND (reference sequence). Here the CDR3 reads CASSLGVGFADTQYF. The DNA of the CDR3 is TGTGCCAGTAGCCTGGGTGTGGGATTCGCAGATACGCAGTATTTT.

The V gene is TRBV4-1, the J gene TRBJ1-2; 7 bases are shared with TRBD1. Germline values: CDR1 MGHRA, CDR2 YSYEKL. J lost 4 bases, V lost 3 bases, and 5 bases had no gene match. There are 14 residues in the CDR3. CDR3 loop: CASSQPGTAYGYTF. For the CDR3, the DNA is TGCGCCAGCAGCCAGCCCGGGACAGCCTATGGCTACACCTTC.

As regards this clone: Other DNA sequences in the sample encode the same CDR3. The gene calls are TRBV18 and TRBJ2-5; weak D call: TRBD2 (6 bases). CDR1 and CDR2 from the germline V gene are KGHSH and LQKENI. The CDR3 has 15 amino acids. V dropped 3 bases and J dropped 2 bases, with 13 bases sitting between them. The DNA of the CDR3 is TGTGCCAGCTCACCTGCGGGGACTTTTCAAGAGACCCAGTACTTC. Translated: CASSPAGTFQETQYF.

The chain carries TRBV7-2 and TRBJ1-6; TRBD1 matches at 7 bases. CDR3 length: 15 amino acids. V lost 5 bases to trimming and J lost 9 bases; unmatched junction nucleotides: 10. Germline loops: CDR1 SGHTA, CDR2 FQGNSA. DNA of the CDR3: TGTGCCAGCAGCACCTGGACAGGTGGCGGTTCACCCCTCCACTTT. Translation gives CASSTWTGGGSPLHF.

This clone was seen only once. The chain has TRBV7-9 and TRBJ2-3; D not certain. The CDR3 covers 13 residues. CDR1 and CDR2 (germline): SEHNR, FQNEAQ (reference sequence). V lost 0 bases to trimming and J lost 3 bases, with 4 bases between them. CDR3 DNA: TGTGCCAGCAGCTTAGCAGTTACAGATACGCAGTATTTT. Protein: CASSLAVTDTQYF.

This chain uses TRBV9 with TRBJ2-5; the D call may be TRBD1 or TRBD2 (5 bases each). The CDR3 runs 13 residues. V lost 0 bases to trimming and J lost 5 bases, with 8 bases between them. Germline CDR1 SGDLS, CDR2 YYNGEE. The chain's CDR3 is CASSVDWGETQYF. The CDR3 nucleotides are TGTGCCAGCAGCGTAGATTGGGGGGAGACCCAGTACTTC.